Below, 27 T cell receptor beta chains from the same sample are listed, as sequenced in a study of T cells in Graves' hyperthyroidism and ophthalmopathy. It was RNA transcripts that yielded the amplified TCR beta CDR3 regions. HTBI primers were used for first-round RT-PCR of the TCR CDR3. One entry per CDR3 protein, called by TCRdb with MiXCR from the multiplex PCR reads. The repertoire includes about 710,000 distinct CDR3 sequences, about 15% of them detected once, and under 8.5% sits in the top ten. Sequenced input: blood. These receptors were taken from a man aged 18 to 29 with Graves' hyperthyroidism.

The sample holds many counts of this clonotype. This chain connects TRBV12-3 or TRBV12-4 to TRBJ2-5, with D hard to call. V lost 4 bases to trimming and J lost 2 bases, with 11 bases between them. The CDR3 covers 14 residues. The CDR3 loop is CASSSLDGQETQYF. CDR3 coding DNA: TGTGCCAGCAGTTCGCTAGACGGACAAGAGACCCAGTACTTC.

The chain couples TRBV19 to TRBJ2-1; TRBD2 matches at 8 bases. Germline-derived CDR1 and CDR2 are LNHDA and SQIVND (reference sequence). The CDR3 has 12 amino acids. V shed 10 bases, J shed 15 bases, and the junction held 14 bases outside the gene matches. CDR3 DNA: TGTGCCACCACCCTAGGGACTAGGGGCAGGTTCTTC. Its protein is CATTLGTRGRFF.

At least ten counts were recorded for this clonotype. CDR3 in DNA: TGTGCCAGCAGCTTAGGTCCCAAGGGACCGTATCAGCCCCAGCATTTT. It codes for CASSLGPKGPYQPQHF. The V call is TRBV7-6, the J call TRBJ1-5; tentatively, D is TRBD1 (5 bases). The CDR3 runs to 16 residues. Germline values: CDR1 SGHVS, CDR2 FNYEAQ. The germline V and J ends were trimmed by 1 base and 5 bases, with 15 bases remaining between them.

The chain carries TRBV7-2 and TRBJ1-4; D remains unclear. CDR3 size: 15 residues. Between the trimmed V and J ends, which lost 5 bases and 0 bases, there was a span of 10 bases. Germline V gene data show CDR1 as SGHTA and CDR2 as FQGNSA. This CDR3 reads CASSPVAATNEKLFF. In DNA form, the CDR3 reads TGTGCCAGCAGCCCAGTTGCAGCAACTAATGAAAAACTGTTTTTT.

The genes are TRBV20-1 and TRBJ2-7; 13 bases line up with TRBD2. The CDR3 is 13 residues long. Trimming cost V 6 bases and J 6 bases; bases outside gene matches: 5. Germline lookup yields CDR1 DFQATT and CDR2 SNEGSKA (reference sequence). Here the CDR3 reads CSACGTSGIEQYF. The CDR3 coding sequence is TGCAGTGCCTGCGGGACTAGCGGGATCGAGCAGTACTTC.

This clonotype has ten or more counts. The V and J genes are TRBV6-2 or TRBV6-3 and TRBJ1-5, with no clear D. The V and J ends lost 2 bases and 2 bases respectively, with 1 base between them. The germline V gene has CDR1 MNHEY and CDR2 SVGEGT. The CDR3 has 12 amino acids. Written as DNA, the CDR3 is TGTGCCAGCAGTTACCGCAATCAGCCCCAGCATTTT. The encoded protein is CASSYRNQPQHF.

This clonotype has a count of ten or more. The rearrangement links TRBV28 to TRBJ1-1; D not resolved. This CDR3 contains 14 residues. V gave up 5 bases and J gave up 5 bases, with 15 bases separating them. From germline, CDR1 is MDHEN and CDR2 SYDVKM. The CDR3 protein is CASSIDARGTEAFF. CDR3 DNA sequence: TGTGCCAGCAGTATAGACGCCAGAGGGACTGAAGCTTTCTTT.

This clonotype came up a few times. The V call is TRBV7-9, the J call TRBJ1-4; 11 bases fit TRBD1. The CDR3 covers 14 residues. Germline CDR1 SEHNR, CDR2 FQNEAQ (reference sequence). The V and J ends lost 4 bases and 8 bases, in that order; junction bases with no gene match: 3. The CDR3 DNA reads TGTGCCAGCAGCTACCGGGACAGGGGGGAAAAACTGTTTTTT. Protein sequence: CASSYRDRGEKLFF. The whole variable domain, filled in from reference TRBV7-9 and TRBJ1-4, reads DTGVSQNPRHKITKRGQNVTFRCDPISEHNRLYWYRQTLGQGPEFLTYFQNEAQLEKSRLLSDRFSAERPKGSFSTLEIQRTEQGDSAMYLCASSYRDRGEKLFFGSGTQLSVL.

V gene TRBV27 combines with J gene TRBJ2-7; no definite D call. V lost 6 bases to trimming and J lost 3 bases, with 12 bases between them. This CDR3 has 13 amino acids. From germline, CDR1 is MNHEY and CDR2 SMNVEV (reference sequence). The CDR3 loop reads CASRSDGFYEQYF. The CDR3 bases are TGTGCCAGCAGATCGGACGGGTTCTACGAGCAGTACTTC.

There are many counts of this clonotype. This chain links TRBV24-1 with TRBJ2-1, with a weak D call TRBD1 (6 bases). Trimming pared 3 bases from V and 7 bases from J, leaving 15 bases between. The CDR3 contains 15 residues. Germline values: CDR1 KGHDR, CDR2 SFDVKD. CDR3 nucleotides: TGTGCCACCAGTGATGGCATAGCGAGGGGGAATGAGCAGTTCTTC. It is translated as CATSDGIARGNEQFF.

The chain recombines TRBV7-9 with TRBJ1-1, with D tentatively TRBD1 (6 bases). The ends were cut back, 5 bases at V and 6 bases at J, with 19 bases in the middle. This CDR3 comprises 15 residues. Germline CDR1 SEHNR, CDR2 FQNEAQ (reference sequence). The CDR3 sequence is CASSRRGRPNAEAFF. Here the CDR3 DNA reads TGTGCCAGCAGCCGGAGGGGGAGACCAAACGCTGAAGCTTTCTTT.

This clonotype was seen repeatedly, ten times or more. The gene calls are TRBV15 and TRBJ2-5; TRBD2 is a possible D gene (5 bases). Trimming left V 5 bases short and J 2 bases short, with 12 bases between. The CDR3 has 14 amino acids. Germline-derived CDR1 and CDR2 are LNHNV and YYDKDF (reference sequence). CDR3 in DNA: TGTGCCACCAGCGATTGGAGCGGTCAAGAGACCCAGTACTTC. Protein product: CATSDWSGQETQYF. Drawing the rest from reference TRBV15 and TRBJ2-5, the complete variable domain is DAMVIQNPRYQVTQFGKPVTLSCSQTLNHNVMYWYQQKSSQAPKLLFHYYDKDFNNEADTPDNFQSRRPNTSFCFLDIRSPGLGDTAMYLCATSDWSGQETQYFGPGTRLLVL.

V usage is TRBV29-1 and J usage is TRBJ2-1, with a weak D call TRBD1 (6 bases). Trimming pared 4 bases from V and 5 bases from J, leaving 15 bases between. The CDR3 extends over 14 amino acids. Per germline, CDR1 SQVTM and CDR2 ANQGSEA. CDR3: CSVARGRGDNEQFF. The CDR3 bases are TGCAGCGTTGCGAGGGGCAGGGGAGACAATGAGCAGTTCTTC.

The table lists this clonotype with a count of one. The CDR3: CSARDHRGQFF. CDR3 DNA: TGCAGTGCTAGAGACCATAGGGGGCAGTTCTTC. The chain links TRBV20-1 to TRBJ2-1; D may be TRBD1 (5 bases). The CDR3 contains 11 residues. V lost 0 bases, J lost 12 bases, and 9 bases lay in between. Germline CDR1 reads DFQATT; CDR2 reads SNEGSKA (reference sequence).

This clonotype was found a few times. This chain connects TRBV5-1 to TRBJ2-5; tentatively, D is TRBD1 (5 bases). Trimming pared 0 bases from V and 2 bases from J, leaving 8 bases between. The CDR3 has 14 amino acids. Germline V gene lookup returns CDR1 SGHRS and CDR2 YFSETQ. CDR3 coding DNA: TGCGCCAGCAGCTTGGTAGGGGAACAAGAGACCCAGTACTTC. Its translation is CASSLVGEQETQYF.

This clonotype occurred a few times. This sequence joins TRBV19 and TRBJ1-5; D is unresolved. The CDR3 runs to 18 residues. Trimming stripped 0 bases from V and 3 bases from J, with 18 bases between. Germline V lookup: CDR1 LNHDA, CDR2 SQIVND (reference sequence). In DNA, the CDR3 is TGTGCCAGTAGTATAGAGGGGTCGTGGGGTCTCTACAATCAGCCCCAGCATTTT. Protein: CASSIEGSWGLYNQPQHF.

The gene calls are TRBV12-3 or TRBV12-4 and TRBJ2-3, with 8 bases identical to TRBD2. V lost 0 bases and J lost 6; bases outside the gene matches: 2. The CDR3 contains 14 residues. The CDR3 is CASSLALAGDTQYF. CDR3 sequence (DNA): TGTGCCAGCAGTTTAGCGTTAGCGGGGGATACGCAGTATTTT.

This clonotype has at least ten counts. The rearrangement uses TRBV6-2 or TRBV6-3 and TRBJ1-1; D gene uncertain. CDR3 length: 12 amino acids. Trimming left V 7 bases short and J 0 bases short, with 6 bases between. Germline lookup yields CDR1 MNHEY and CDR2 SVGEGT. The CDR3 spells CASKKVNTEAFF. The CDR3, as DNA: TGTGCCAGCAAAAAGGTGAACACTGAAGCTTTCTTT.

This clonotype was found many times. An end of the junction differs from the germline gene, which may be a read error. This chain links TRBV12-3 or TRBV12-4 with TRBJ1-2; D unclear. This CDR3 is 14 amino acids long. The CDR3 region has the DNA TGTGCCAGCAGGGAGAGTGGCGCCAACTTTGGCTACACCTTC. Translated: CASRESGANFGYTF.

The chain recombines TRBV20-1 with TRBJ2-5, with TRBD2 matching over 7 bases. V was pared by 0 bases and J by 2 bases, with 9 bases of the junction left unmatched. CDR1 and CDR2 from the germline V gene are DFQATT and SNEGSKA (reference sequence). The CDR3 runs 16 residues. This CDR3 is CSARDRPWGGQETQYF. The CDR3, as DNA: TGCAGTGCTAGAGATAGACCATGGGGAGGGCAAGAGACCCAGTACTTC.

This clonotype occurred many times. The rearrangement links TRBV27 to TRBJ1-2, with a possible D match to TRBD1 (5 bases). V lost 5 bases and J lost 6, with 19 bases in between. This CDR3 comprises 15 residues. The germline V gene has CDR1 MNHEY and CDR2 SMNVEV (reference sequence). CDR3 region: CASSVQGLRGDGYTF. DNA for the CDR3: TGTGCCAGCAGTGTTCAGGGACTCCGCGGTGATGGCTACACCTTC.

This clonotype was seen many times. J is TRBJ2-5 and V is TRBV6-2 or TRBV6-3; TRBD1 is a possible D gene (6 bases). CDR3 length: 13 residues. Germline CDR1 MNHEY, CDR2 SVGEGT. V dropped 8 bases and J dropped 1 base, with 11 bases sitting between them. CDR3 DNA sequence: TGTGCCAGCTCCGACAGGCGCCAAGAGACCCAGTACTTC. Translation gives CASSDRRQETQYF.

This clonotype was counted many times. The V and J genes are TRBV28 and TRBJ2-7; D remains ambiguous. The CDR3 extends over 12 amino acids. CDR1 is MDHEN, CDR2 SYDVKM, per germline. V lost 0 bases, J lost 6 bases, and 6 bases lay in between. The CDR3 bases are TGTGCCAGCAGTTTATGGGGTATCGAGCAGTACTTC. It translates to CASSLWGIEQYF.

This clonotype was detected ten times or more. The chain joins TRBV28 to TRBJ2-7; 7 bases match TRBD1. V shed 7 bases, J shed 3 bases, and the junction held 6 bases outside the gene matches. The V gene's germline CDR1 is MDHEN and CDR2 SYDVKM. The CDR3 is made up of 13 amino acids. DNA for the CDR3: TGTGCCAGCAACCTGGGACAGAGCTACGAGCAGTACTTC. Translating it yields CASNLGQSYEQYF.

V gene TRBV7-9 combines with J gene TRBJ2-3; 9 bases fit TRBD2. CDR3 length: 17 residues. The germline gives CDR1 SEHNR, CDR2 FQNEAQ (reference sequence). V lost 1 base to trimming and J lost 3 bases; unmatched junction nucleotides: 8. The CDR3 region has the DNA TGTGCCAGCAGCTTAGGTTCGGTTAGCGGGAGAACAGATACGCAGTATTTT. It codes for CASSLGSVSGRTDTQYF. The whole variable domain, remainder taken from reference TRBV7-9 and TRBJ2-3, is DTGVSQNPRHKITKRGQNVTFRCDPISEHNRLYWYRQTLGQGPEFLTYFQNEAQLEKSRLLSDRFSAERPKGSFSTLEIQRTEQGDSAMYLCASSLGSVSGRTDTQYFGPGTRLTVL.

There are many counts of this clonotype. The chain recombines TRBV11-3 with TRBJ2-2, with TRBD1 matching over 7 bases. V was pared by 3 bases and J by 5 bases, with 6 bases of the junction left unmatched. The length of the CDR3 is 15 residues. The germline V gene has CDR1 SGHNT and CDR2 YENEEA. CDR3 sequence (DNA): TGTGCCAGCAGCTTCCGGGACAGAGAAACCGGGGAGCTGTTTTTT. Translation: CASSFRDRETGELFF.

This clonotype was observed many times. V usage is TRBV15 and J usage is TRBJ2-7; D gene uncertain. The CDR3 loop spans 16 amino acids. Trimming stripped 5 bases from V and 0 bases from J, with 17 bases between. Germline V lookup: CDR1 LNHNV, CDR2 YYDKDF (reference sequence). The CDR3: CATSGVSGLGSYEQYF. The CDR3 nucleotides are TGTGCCACCAGCGGCGTGTCGGGCCTGGGCTCCTACGAGCAGTACTTC.